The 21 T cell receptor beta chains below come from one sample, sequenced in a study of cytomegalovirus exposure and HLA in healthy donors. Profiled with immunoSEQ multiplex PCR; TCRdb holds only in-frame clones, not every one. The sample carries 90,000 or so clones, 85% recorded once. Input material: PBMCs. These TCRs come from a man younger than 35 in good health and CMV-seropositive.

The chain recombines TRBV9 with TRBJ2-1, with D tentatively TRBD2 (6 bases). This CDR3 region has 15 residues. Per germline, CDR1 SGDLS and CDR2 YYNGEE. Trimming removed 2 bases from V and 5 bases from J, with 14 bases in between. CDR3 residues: CASSVLAGSDNEQFF. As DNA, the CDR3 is TGTGCCAGCAGCGTTTTGGCGGGGTCCGACAATGAGCAGTTCTTC.

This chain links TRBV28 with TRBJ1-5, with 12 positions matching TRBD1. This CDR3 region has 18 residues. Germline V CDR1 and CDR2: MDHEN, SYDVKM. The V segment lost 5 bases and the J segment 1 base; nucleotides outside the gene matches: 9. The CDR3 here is CASSASGTGGLSNQPQHF. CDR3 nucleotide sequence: TGTGCCAGCAGTGCCTCCGGGACAGGGGGCCTAAGCAATCAGCCCCAGCATTTT.

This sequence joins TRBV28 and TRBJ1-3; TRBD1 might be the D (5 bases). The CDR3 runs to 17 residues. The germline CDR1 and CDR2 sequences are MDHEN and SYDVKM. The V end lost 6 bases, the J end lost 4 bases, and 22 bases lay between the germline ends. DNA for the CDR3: TGTGCCAGCAGCCGTGCCGCGGAGGGACTGTTCGGAAACACCATATATTTT. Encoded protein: CASSRAAEGLFGNTIYF.

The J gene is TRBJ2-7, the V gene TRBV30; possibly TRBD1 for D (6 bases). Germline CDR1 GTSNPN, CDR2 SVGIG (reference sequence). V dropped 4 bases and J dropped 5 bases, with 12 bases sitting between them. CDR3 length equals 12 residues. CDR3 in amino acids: CAWNQGTDEQYF. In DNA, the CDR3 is TGTGCCTGGAATCAGGGGACGGACGAGCAGTACTTC.

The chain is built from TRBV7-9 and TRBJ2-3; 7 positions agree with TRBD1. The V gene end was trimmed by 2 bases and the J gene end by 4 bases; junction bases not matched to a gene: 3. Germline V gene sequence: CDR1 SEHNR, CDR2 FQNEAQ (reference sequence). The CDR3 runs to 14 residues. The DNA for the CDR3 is TGTGCCAGCAGCTTATCGACAGGGCCAGATACGCAGTATTTT. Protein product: CASSLSTGPDTQYF.

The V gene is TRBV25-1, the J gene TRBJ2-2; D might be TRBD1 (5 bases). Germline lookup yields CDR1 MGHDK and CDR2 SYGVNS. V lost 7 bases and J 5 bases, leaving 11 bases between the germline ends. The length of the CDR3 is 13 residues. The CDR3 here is CASIRGETGELFF. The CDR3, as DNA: TGTGCCAGCATAAGGGGTGAGACCGGGGAGCTGTTTTTT.

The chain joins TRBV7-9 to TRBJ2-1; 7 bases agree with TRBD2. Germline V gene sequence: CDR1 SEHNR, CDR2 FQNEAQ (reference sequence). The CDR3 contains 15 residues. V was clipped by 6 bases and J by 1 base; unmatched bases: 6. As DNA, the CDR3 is TGTGCCAGCAGACCCTGGGGGGGATCCTACAATGAGCAGTTCTTC. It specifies CASRPWGGSYNEQFF.

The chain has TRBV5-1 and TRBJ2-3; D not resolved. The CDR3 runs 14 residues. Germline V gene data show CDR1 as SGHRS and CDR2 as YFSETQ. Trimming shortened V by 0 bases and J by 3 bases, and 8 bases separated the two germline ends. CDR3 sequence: CASSLVFVTDTQYF. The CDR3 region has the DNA TGCGCCAGCAGCTTGGTATTTGTGACAGATACGCAGTATTTT.

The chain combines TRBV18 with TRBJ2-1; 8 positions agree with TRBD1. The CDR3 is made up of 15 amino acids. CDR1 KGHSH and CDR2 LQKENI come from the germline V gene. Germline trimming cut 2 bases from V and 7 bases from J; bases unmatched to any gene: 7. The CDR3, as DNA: TGTGCCAGCTCACCAAGCGACAGGGGTGTAAATGAGCAGTTCTTC. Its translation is CASSPSDRGVNEQFF.

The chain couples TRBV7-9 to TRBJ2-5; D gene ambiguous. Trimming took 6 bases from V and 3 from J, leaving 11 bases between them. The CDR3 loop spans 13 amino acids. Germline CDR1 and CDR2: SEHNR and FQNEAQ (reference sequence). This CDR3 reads CASRPSRKETQYF. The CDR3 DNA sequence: TGTGCCAGCAGACCCTCTAGAAAAGAGACCCAGTACTTC. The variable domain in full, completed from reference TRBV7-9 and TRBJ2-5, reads DTGVSQNPRHKITKRGQNVTFRCDPISEHNRLYWYRQTLGQGPEFLTYFQNEAQLEKSRLLSDRFSAERPKGSFSTLEIQRTEQGDSAMYLCASRPSRKETQYFGPGTRLLVL.

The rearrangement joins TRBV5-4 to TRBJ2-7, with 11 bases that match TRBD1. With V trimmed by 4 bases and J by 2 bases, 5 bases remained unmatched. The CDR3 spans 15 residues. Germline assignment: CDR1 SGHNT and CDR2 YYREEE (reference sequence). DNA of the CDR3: TGTGCCAGCAGCCCCGGGACAGGGGGGACCTACGAGCAGTACTTC. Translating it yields CASSPGTGGTYEQYF.

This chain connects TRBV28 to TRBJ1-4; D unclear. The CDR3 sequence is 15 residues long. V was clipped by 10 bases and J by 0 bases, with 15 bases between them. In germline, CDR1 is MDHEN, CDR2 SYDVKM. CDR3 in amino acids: CATVRRGSTNEKLFF. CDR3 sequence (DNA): TGTGCCACCGTAAGGAGAGGGTCAACTAATGAAAAACTGTTTTTT.

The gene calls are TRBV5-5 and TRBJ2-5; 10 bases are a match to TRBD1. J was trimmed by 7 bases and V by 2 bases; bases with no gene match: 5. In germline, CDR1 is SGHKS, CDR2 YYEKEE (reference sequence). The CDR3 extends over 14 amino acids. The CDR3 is CASSFVTGGGTQYF. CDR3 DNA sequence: TGTGCCAGCAGCTTCGTGACAGGGGGCGGGACCCAGTACTTC. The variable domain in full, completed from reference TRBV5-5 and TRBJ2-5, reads DAGVTQSPTHLIKTRGQQVTLRCSPISGHKSVSWYQQVLGQGPQFIFQYYEKEERGRGNFPDRFSARQFPNYSSELNVNALLLGDSALYLCASSFVTGGGTQYFGPGTRLLVL.

Written as DNA, the CDR3 is TGTGCCATCAGTCCGGGGGGACAGGGGACCGGGGAGCTGTTTTTT. It specifies CAISPGGQGTGELFF. The V and J genes are TRBV10-3 and TRBJ2-2; 10 bases match TRBD1. The CDR3 covers 15 residues. Looked up from germline, CDR1 is ENHRY and CDR2 is SYGVKD. With 5 bases clipped from V and 5 bases from J, the junction kept 5 bases outside the gene matches.

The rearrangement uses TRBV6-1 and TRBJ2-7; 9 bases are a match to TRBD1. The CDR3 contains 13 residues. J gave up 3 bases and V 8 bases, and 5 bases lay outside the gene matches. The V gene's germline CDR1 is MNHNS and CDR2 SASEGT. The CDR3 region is CASAWDRVYEQYF. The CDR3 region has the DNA TGTGCCAGCGCCTGGGACAGGGTCTACGAGCAGTACTTC.

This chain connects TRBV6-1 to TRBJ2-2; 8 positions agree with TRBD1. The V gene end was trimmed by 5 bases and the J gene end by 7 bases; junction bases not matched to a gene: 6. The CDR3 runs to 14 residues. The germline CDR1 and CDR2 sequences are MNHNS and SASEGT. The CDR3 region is CASSRDRLRGELFF. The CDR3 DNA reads TGTGCCAGCAGTCGGGACAGGCTGCGCGGGGAGCTGTTTTTT.

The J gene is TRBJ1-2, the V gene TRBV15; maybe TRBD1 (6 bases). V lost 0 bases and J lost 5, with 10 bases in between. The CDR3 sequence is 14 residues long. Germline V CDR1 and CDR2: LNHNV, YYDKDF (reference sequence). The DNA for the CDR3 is TGTGCCACCAGCAGAGATTCGCAGGGGTATGGCTACACCTTC. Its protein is CATSRDSQGYGYTF.

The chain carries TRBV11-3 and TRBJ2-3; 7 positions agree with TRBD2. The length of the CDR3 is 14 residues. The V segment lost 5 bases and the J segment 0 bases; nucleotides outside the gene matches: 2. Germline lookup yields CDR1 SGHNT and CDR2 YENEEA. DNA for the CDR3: TGTGCCAGCAGCCAGCGGGGTAGCACAGATACGCAGTATTTT. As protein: CASSQRGSTDTQYF.

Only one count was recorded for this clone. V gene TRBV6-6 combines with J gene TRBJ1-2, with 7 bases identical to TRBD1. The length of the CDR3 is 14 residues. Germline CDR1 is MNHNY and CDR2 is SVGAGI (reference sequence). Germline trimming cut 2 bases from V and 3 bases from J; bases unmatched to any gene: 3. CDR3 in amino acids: CASSYVRGDYGYTF. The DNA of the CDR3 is TGTGCCAGCAGTTACGTCAGGGGGGACTATGGCTACACCTTC.

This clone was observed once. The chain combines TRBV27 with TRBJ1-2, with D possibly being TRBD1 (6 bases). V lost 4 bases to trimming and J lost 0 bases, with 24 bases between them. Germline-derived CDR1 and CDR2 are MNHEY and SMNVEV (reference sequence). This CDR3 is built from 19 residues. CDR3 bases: TGTGCCAGCAGTTCCCGTATGGGACATCCCTCCAATACTAACTATGGCTACACCTTC. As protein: CASSSRMGHPSNTNYGYTF.

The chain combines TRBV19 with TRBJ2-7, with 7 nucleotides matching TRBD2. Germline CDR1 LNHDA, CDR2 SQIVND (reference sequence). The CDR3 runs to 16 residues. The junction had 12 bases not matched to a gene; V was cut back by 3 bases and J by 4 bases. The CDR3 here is CASSMGGGLSPYEQYV. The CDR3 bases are TGTGCCAGTAGTATGGGGGGGGGATTATCCCCTTACGAGCAGTACGTC.